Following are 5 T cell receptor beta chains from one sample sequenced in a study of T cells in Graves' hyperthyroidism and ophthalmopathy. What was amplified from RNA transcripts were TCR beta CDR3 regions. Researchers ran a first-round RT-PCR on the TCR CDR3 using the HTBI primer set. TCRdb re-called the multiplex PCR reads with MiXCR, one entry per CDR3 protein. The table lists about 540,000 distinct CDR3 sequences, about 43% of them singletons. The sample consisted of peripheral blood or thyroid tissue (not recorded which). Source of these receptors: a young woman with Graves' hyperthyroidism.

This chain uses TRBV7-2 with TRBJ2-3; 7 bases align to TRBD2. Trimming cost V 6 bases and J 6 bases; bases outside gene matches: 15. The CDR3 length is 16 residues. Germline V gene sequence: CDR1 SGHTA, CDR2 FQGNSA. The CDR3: CASSAQRDYLSDTQYF. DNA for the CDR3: TGTGCCAGCAGTGCGCAGCGGGACTACCTCTCCGATACGCAGTATTTT.

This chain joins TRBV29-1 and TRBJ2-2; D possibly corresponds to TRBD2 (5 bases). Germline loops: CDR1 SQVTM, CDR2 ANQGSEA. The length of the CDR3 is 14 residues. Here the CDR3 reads CSPDRLFSTGELFF. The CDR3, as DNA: TGCAGTCCTGATCGACTATTCTCGACCGGGGAGCTGTTTTTT.

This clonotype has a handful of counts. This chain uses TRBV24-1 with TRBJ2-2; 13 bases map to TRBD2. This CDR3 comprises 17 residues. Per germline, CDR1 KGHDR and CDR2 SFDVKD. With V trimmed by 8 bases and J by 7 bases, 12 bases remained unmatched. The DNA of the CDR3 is TGTGCCACCACCGGGACTAGCGGGACCCCGGGGATCGGGGAGCTGTTTTTT. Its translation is CATTGTSGTPGIGELFF.

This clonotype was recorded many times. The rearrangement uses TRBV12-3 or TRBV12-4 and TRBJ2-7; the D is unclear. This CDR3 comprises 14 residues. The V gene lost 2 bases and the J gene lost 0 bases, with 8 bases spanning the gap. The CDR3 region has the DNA TGTGCCAGCAGTTTACGTCAAAACTCCTACGAGCAGTACTTC. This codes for CASSLRQNSYEQYF.

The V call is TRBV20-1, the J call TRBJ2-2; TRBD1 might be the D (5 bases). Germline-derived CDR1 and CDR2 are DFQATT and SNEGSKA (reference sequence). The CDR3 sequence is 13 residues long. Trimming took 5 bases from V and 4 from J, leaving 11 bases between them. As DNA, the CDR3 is TGCAGTGCTCAGTCCCAGGGCACCGGGGAGCTGTTTTTT. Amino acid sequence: CSAQSQGTGELFF.